Given below is one T cell receptor (beta chain) in context. This record comes from a study of blood T cell repertoires in COVID-19. Study details: Researchers got acute and convalescent COVID-19 samples from the United States, Italy and Spain. PBMCs, B-cell-depleted T cells, or T cells were the source of the cDNA or gDNA that made up the material.

It was during active infection that Seattle patients were enrolled and then longitudinally followed. Original processing notes: Estimates of nucleated cell counts were drawn from the amplification of reference gene primers. Here immunoSEQ multiplex PCR was the method, and the copy in TCRdb shows in-frame clones only, minus some. For V, J and clone size, that table is used; D and trimming come from the DNA. The sample has about 480,000 clones; 80% to 90% are singletons. The sequencing input was peripheral blood. The clonotype was recovered from a man younger than 35 with COVID-19, enrolled during active disease.

CDR3 sequence: CASSQDRLAGKLFF. CDR3 coding DNA: TGTGCCAGCAGCCAAGATCGACTAGCGGGAAAACTGTTTTTT. This rearrangement joins TRBV3-1 (or the pseudogene TRBV3-2) to TRBJ1-4; no clear D gene. Per germline, CDR1 LGHDT and CDR2 YNNKEL (reference sequence). The CDR3 covers 14 residues. Trimming stripped 0 bases from V and 10 bases from J, with 12 bases between.